This is a list of T cell receptor beta chains from one sample in a study of OX40 agonist ivuxolimab in advanced cancers. Clones were sequenced by immunoSEQ multiplex PCR, and TCRdb holds only the in-frame ones, with some missing. The sample holds some 30,000 clones, 85% to 95% seen once. The source was CD4+ or CD8+ T cells sorted from blood, collected in a trial of the OX40 agonist ivuxolimab. These receptors all stem from an adult with an advanced solid tumor such as melanoma, head and neck, liver or kidney cancer. The CDR3 runs from the conserved cysteine through the conserved F or W. D genes are given only for firm matches.

>TRBD2|TRBV19|TRBJ2-1
TGTGCCAGTAGGATACTAGCGGGGGGCTACAATGAGCAGTTCTTC
CASRILAGGYNEQFF
>TRBD1|TRBV7-6|TRBJ1-1
TGTGCCAGCAGCACGACAGGGGTTTTTACTGAAGCTTTCTTT
CASSTTGVFTEAFF
>.|TRBV7-9|TRBJ1-1
TGTGCCAGCATCCATGGGGGGGATTCGAACACTGAAGCTTTCTTT
CASIHGGDSNTEAFF
>.|TRBV9|TRBJ1-1
TGTGCCAGCAATAACCCGGGAAGCACTGAAGCTTTCTTT
CASNNPGSTEAFF
>TRBD2|TRBV7-9|TRBJ2-7
TGTGCCAGCAGCTTGGACAAAACGGCACTAGCGTTCTCCTACGAGCAGTACTTC
CASSLDKTALAFSYEQYF
>.|TRBV7-7|TRBJ2-5
TGTGCCAGCAGCTTACGGCTTTCTGAGATGGAGACCCAGTACTTC
CASSLRLSEMETQYF
>.|TRBV27|TRBJ2-3
TGTGCCAGCAGTTTAAGAGGGTTGGTCGCAGATACGCAGTATTTT
CASSLRGLVADTQYF
>TRBD1|TRBV13|TRBJ1-2
TGTGCCAGCAGCCAAGGACAGGGTGGCGGCTACACCTTC
CASSQGQGGGYTF
>TRBD1|TRBV6-9|TRBJ2-5
TGTGCCAGCAGTGAAGCGACAGGGGGCGCGGAGACCCAGTACTTC
CASSEATGGAETQYF
>TRBD2|TRBV7-2|TRBJ2-7
TGTGCCAGCAGCTTAGCCTCTCCTGGCGGGGGGCGAGGCGAGCAGTACTTC
CASSLASPGGGRGEQYF
>.|TRBV19|TRBJ2-2
TGTGCCAGTAGTCCGGGACTGTCCACCGGGGAGCTGTTTTTT
CASSPGLSTGELFF
>.|TRBV5-8|TRBJ2-3
TGTGCCAGCAGCTTGGGGACGGTTAGCACAGATACGCAGTATTTT
CASSLGTVSTDTQYF
>.|TRBV7-2|TRBJ2-7
TGTGCCAGCAGCACCACTAGTTTCGAGCAGTACTTC
CASSTTSFEQYF
>.|TRBV14|TRBJ1-3
TGTGCCAGCAGCCAAGAAACCCTAACCGGAAACACCATATATTTT
CASSQETLTGNTIYF
>.|TRBV19|TRBJ1-5
TGTGCCAGTAGTATGATCCACAATCAGCCCCAGCATTTT
CASSMIHNQPQHF
>.|TRBV7-9|TRBJ1-2
TGTGCCAGCAGCCGGGGGGTCCCAGCTAACTATGGCTACACCTTC
CASSRGVPANYGYTF
>.|TRBV18|TRBJ1-2
TGTGCCAGCTCAGCTTCGGCTCAGAACTATGGCTACACCTTC
CASSASAQNYGYTF
>TRBD2|TRBV29-1|TRBJ2-7
TGCAGCGCCGCCCTCGGGGGGGGGAACGAGCAGTACTTC
CSAALGGGNEQYF
>.|TRBV11-2|TRBJ2-3
TGTGCCAGCAGCCGAACAGATACGCAGTATTTT
CASSRTDTQYF
>.|TRBV30|TRBJ1-5
TGTGCCTGGAGTGTACGAGGTACAATTAGGTCCAATCAGCCCCAGCATTTT
CAWSVRGTIRSNQPQHF